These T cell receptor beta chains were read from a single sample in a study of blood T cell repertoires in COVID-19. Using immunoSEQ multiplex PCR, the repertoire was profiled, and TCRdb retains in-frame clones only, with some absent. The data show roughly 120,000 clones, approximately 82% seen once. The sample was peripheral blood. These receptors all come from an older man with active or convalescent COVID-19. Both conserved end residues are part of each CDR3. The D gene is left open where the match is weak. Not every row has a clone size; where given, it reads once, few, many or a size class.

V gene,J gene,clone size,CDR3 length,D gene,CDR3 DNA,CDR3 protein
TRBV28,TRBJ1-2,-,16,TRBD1,TGTGCCAGCAGTTTACGGGGACAGCTTCCTAACTATGGCTACACCTTC,CASSLRGQLPNYGYTF
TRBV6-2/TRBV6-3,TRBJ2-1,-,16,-,TGTGCCAGCAGTTCAGGAAGACAGTATAAATACAATGAGCAGTTCTTC,CASSSGRQYKYNEQFF
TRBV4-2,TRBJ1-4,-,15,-,TGTGCCAGCAGCCAAGATTCGGGGGGCAAAGAAAAACTGTTTTTT,CASSQDSGGKEKLFF
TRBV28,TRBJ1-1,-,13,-,TGTGCCAGCAGTTTAAATCGGTACACTGAAGCTTTCTTT,CASSLNRYTEAFF
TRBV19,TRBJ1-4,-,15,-,TGTGCCAGTAGTCCCCGGGGGGGGAATAATGAAAAACTGTTTTTT,CASSPRGGNNEKLFF
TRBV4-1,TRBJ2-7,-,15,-,TGCGCCAGCAGCCAAGATCCAGGGGTGTCCTACGAGCAGTACTTC,CASSQDPGVSYEQYF
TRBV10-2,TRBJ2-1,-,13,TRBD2,TGCGCCAGCAGTGATCCCCCTAGCGGTGAGCAGTTCTTC,CASSDPPSGEQFF
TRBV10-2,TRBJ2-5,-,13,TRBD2,TGCGCCAGCCGGTGGGGGAGGGGTGAGACCCAGTACTTC,CASRWGRGETQYF
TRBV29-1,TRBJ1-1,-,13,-,TGCAGCGTTCGCAGGGGAGGGGACACTGAAGCTTTCTTT,CSVRRGGDTEAFF
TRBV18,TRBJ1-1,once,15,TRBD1,TGTGCCAGCTCCCCTCGTCTAGACAGGGCGGCTGAAGCTTTCTTT,CASSPRLDRAAEAFF
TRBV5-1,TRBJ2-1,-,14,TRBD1,TGCGCCAGCAGCTTGTGGGGACAGGGCGGTGAGCAGTTCTTC,CASSLWGQGGEQFF
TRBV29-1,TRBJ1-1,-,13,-,TGCAGCGTTCTTGACAGTACGAACACTGAAGCTTTCTTT,CSVLDSTNTEAFF
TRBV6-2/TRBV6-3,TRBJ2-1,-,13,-,TGTGCCAGCAGTTACTCCAGCGGGTATGAGCAGTTCTTC,CASSYSSGYEQFF
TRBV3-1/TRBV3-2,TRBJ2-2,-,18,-,TGTGCCAGCAGCCAAGATTGGGGTGGAGGGGCGAACACCGGGGAGCTGTTTTTT,CASSQDWGGGANTGELFF